The present TCR beta chain was sequenced within a study of blood T cells in healthy people across ages. Notes on the study in general: Across samples, TCR beta diversity tracked strongly with naive T cell percentage.

This clonotype was seen more than once but under ten times. The antigen is unknown. The authors ran a second PCR of 7 to 11 cycles using a sample-barcoded 5' primer and a J-beta primer mix. Any given sample supplied a minimum of 3 million CDR3-containing paired-end reads. TCRdb ran MiXCR on the 5' RACE reads and lists one entry per CDR3 protein. The data contain roughly 900,000 distinct CDR3 sequences, more than 25% of them singletons. The individuals who served as donors were healthy Caucasians living in Russia, aged about 6 to 100. Total RNA amounts of at least 5.5 micrograms were extracted per sample. Material: blood. This TCR was sampled from an elderly woman in good health.

CDR3 amino acids: CASSRTRYLGNAEAFF. The CDR3 DNA is TGTGCCAGCAGCCGCACCCGATACTTGGGCAACGCTGAAGCTTTCTTT. The chain employs TRBV12-3 or TRBV12-4 and TRBJ1-1; D is unclear. With 6 bases removed from V and 6 bases from J, the gap between germline ends came to 23 bases. The CDR3 length is 16 residues.